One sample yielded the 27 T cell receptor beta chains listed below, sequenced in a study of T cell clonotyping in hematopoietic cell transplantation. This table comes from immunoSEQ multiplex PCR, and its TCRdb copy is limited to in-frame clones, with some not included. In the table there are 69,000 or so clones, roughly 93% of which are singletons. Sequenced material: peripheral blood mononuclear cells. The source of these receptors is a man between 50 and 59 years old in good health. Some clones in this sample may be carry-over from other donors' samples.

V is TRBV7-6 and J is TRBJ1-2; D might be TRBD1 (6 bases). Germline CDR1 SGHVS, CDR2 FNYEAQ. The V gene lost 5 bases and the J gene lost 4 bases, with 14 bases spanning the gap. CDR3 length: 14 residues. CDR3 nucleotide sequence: TGTGCCAGCAGCGGGGACACCGGGGGCTATGGCTACACCTTC. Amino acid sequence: CASSGDTGGYGYTF.

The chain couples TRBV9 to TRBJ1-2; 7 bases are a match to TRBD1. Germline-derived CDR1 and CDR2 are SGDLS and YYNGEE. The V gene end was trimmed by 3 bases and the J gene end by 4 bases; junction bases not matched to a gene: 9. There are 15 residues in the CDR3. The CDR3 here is CASSAGQRDPYGYTF. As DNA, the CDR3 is TGTGCCAGCAGCGCGGGACAGCGGGATCCCTATGGCTACACCTTC.

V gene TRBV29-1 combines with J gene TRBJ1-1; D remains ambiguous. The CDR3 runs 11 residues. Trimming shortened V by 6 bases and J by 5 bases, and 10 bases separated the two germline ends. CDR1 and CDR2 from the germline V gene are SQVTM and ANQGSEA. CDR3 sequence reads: CSVGLGTEAFF. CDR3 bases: TGCAGCGTGGGGTTAGGAACTGAAGCTTTCTTT.

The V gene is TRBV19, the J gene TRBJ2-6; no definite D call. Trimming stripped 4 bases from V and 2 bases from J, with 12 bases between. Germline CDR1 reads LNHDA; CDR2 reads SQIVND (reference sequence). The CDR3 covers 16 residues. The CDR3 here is CASSTIFPPGANVLTF. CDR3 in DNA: TGTGCCAGTAGTACCATCTTCCCCCCTGGGGCCAACGTCCTGACTTTC.

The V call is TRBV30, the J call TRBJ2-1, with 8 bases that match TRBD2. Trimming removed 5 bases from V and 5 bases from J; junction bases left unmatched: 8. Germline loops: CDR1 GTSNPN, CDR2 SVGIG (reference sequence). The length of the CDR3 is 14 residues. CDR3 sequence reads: CAWRGGAGDNEQFF. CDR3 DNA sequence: TGTGCCTGGCGAGGAGGAGCGGGAGACAATGAGCAGTTCTTC. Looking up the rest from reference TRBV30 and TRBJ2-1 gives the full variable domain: SQTIHQWPATLVQPVGSPLSLECTVEGTSNPNLYWYRQAAGRGLQLLFYSVGIGQISSEVPQNLSASRPQDRQFILSSKKLLLSDSGFYLCAWRGGAGDNEQFFGPGTRLTVL.

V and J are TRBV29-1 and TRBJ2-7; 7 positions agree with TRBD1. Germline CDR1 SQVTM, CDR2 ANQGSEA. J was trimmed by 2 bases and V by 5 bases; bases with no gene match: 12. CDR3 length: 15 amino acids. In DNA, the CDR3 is TGCAGCGTTACCCGCCTCACAGGGGTCGCCTACGAGCAGTACTTC. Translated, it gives CSVTRLTGVAYEQYF.

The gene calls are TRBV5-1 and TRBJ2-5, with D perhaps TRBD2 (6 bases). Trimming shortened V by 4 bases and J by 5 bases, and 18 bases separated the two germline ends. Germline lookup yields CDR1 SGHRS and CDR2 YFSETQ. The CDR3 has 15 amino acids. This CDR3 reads CASSPGRGLRETQYF. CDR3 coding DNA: TGCGCCAGCAGCCCCGGGCGGGGCCTTAGGGAGACCCAGTACTTC.

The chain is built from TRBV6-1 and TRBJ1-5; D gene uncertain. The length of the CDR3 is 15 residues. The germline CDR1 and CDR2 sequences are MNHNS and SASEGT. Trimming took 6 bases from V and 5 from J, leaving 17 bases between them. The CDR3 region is CASSAGRFSDQPQHF. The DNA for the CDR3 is TGTGCCAGCAGCGCCGGGAGGTTCTCTGATCAGCCCCAGCATTTT.

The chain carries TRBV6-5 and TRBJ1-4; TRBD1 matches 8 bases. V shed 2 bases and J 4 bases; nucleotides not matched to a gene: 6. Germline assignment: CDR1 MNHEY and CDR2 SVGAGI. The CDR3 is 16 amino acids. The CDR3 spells CASSYRGDRLNEKLFF. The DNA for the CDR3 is TGTGCCAGCAGTTACAGAGGGGACAGGCTTAATGAAAAACTGTTTTTT.

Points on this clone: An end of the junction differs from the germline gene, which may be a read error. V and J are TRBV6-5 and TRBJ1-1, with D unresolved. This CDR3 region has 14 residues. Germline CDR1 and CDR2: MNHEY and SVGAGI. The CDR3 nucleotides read TGTGCCATCAGTGAGCAGGCGGTGACCACTGAAGCTTTCTTT. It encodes CAISEQAVTTEAFF.

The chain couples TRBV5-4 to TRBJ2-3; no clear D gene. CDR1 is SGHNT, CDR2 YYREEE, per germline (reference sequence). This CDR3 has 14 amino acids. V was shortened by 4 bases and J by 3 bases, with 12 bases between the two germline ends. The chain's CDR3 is CASSPRTATDTQYF. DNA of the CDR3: TGTGCCAGCAGCCCCCGAACTGCGACAGATACGCAGTATTTT. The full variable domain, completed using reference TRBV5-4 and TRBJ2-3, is ETGVTQSPTHLIKTRGQQVTLRCSSQSGHNTVSWYQQALGQGPQFIFQYYREEENGRGNFPPRFSGLQFPNYSSELNVNALELDDSALYLCASSPRTATDTQYFGPGTRLTVL.

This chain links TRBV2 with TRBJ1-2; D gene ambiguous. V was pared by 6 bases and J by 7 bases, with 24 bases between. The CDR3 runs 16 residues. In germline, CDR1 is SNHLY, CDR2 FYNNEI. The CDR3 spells CASSGDGKRPRVGYTF. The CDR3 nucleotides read TGTGCCAGCAGCGGCGACGGAAAGAGACCTCGGGTTGGCTACACCTTC.

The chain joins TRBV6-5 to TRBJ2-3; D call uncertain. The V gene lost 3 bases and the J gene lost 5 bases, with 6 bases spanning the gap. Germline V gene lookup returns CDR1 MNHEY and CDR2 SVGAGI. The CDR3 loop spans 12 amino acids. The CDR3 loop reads CASSYWGDTQYF. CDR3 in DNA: TGTGCCAGCAGTTATTGGGGAGATACGCAGTATTTT.

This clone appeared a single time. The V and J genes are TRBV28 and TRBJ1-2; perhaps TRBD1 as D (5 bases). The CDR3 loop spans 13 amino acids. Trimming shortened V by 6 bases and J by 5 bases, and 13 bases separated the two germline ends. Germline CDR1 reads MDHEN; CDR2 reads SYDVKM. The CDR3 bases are TGTGCCAGCAGCCCCAGACAGCAATATGGCTACACCTTC. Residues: CASSPRQQYGYTF.

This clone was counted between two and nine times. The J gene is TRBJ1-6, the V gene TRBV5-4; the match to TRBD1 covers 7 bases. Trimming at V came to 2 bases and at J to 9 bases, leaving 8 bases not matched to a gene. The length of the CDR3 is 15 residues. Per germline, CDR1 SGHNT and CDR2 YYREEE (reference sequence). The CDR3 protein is CASSFGGGASSPLHF. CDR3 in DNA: TGTGCCAGCAGCTTCGGAGGGGGCGCGAGTTCACCCCTCCACTTT.

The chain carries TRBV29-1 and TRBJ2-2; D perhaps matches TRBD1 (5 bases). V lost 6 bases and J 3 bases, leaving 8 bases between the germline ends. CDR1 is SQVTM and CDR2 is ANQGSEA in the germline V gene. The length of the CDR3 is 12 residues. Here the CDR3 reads CSVQVYTGELFF. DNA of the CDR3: TGCAGCGTACAGGTTTACACCGGGGAGCTGTTTTTT.

The CDR3 loop reads CASSFSGRIDEQYF. In DNA form, the CDR3 reads TGTGCCAGCAGCTTTAGCGGGAGAATTGACGAGCAGTACTTC. This chain links TRBV7-2 with TRBJ2-7; 9 bases are shared with TRBD2. The CDR3 has 14 residues. In germline, CDR1 is SGHTA, CDR2 FQGNSA. J was trimmed by 5 bases and V by 3 bases; bases with no gene match: 5.

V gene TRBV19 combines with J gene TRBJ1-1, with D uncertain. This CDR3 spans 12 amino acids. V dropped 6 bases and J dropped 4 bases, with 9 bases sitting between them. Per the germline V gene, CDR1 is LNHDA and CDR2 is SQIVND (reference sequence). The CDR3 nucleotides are TGTGCCAGTAGCTTGGCGGGCACTGAAGCTTTCTTT. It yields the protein CASSLAGTEAFF.

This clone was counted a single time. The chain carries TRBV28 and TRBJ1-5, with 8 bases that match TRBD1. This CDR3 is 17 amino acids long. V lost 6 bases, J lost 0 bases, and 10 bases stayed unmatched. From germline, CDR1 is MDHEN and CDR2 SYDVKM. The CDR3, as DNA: TGTGCCAGCAGAAAGTACAGGGGGACATTTAGCAATCAGCCCCAGCATTTT. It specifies CASRKYRGTFSNQPQHF.

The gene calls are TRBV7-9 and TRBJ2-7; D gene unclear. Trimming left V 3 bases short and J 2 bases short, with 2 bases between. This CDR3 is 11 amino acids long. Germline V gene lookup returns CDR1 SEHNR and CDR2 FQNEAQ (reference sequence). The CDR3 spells CASSLTYEQYF. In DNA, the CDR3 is TGTGCCAGCAGCTTGACCTACGAGCAGTACTTC.

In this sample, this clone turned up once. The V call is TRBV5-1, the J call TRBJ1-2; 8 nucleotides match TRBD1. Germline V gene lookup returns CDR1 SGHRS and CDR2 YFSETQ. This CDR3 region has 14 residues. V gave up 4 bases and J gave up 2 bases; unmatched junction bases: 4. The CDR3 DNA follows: TGCGCCAGCAGCCTGACAGGGGAGAACTATGGCTACACCTTC. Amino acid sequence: CASSLTGENYGYTF.

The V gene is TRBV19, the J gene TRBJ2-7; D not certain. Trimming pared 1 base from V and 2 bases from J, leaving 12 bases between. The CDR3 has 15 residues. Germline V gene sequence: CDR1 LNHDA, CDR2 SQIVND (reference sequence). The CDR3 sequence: CASSIVGLNTYEQYF. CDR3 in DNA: TGTGCCAGTAGTATAGTTGGTCTAAATACCTACGAGCAGTACTTC.

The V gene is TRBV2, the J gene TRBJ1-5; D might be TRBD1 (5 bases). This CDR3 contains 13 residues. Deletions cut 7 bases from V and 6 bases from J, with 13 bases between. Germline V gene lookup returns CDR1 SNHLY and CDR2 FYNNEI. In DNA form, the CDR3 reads TGTGCCAGCAAAGAGGGGCAGGGTCAGCCCCAGCATTTT. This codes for CASKEGQGQPQHF.

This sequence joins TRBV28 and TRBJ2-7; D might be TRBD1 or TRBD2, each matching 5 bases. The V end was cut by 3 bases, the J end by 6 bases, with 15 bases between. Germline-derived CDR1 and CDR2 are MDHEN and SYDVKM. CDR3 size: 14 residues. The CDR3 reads CASSLGPGTAEQYF. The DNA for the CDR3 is TGTGCCAGCAGTTTGGGACCAGGAACTGCCGAGCAGTACTTC.

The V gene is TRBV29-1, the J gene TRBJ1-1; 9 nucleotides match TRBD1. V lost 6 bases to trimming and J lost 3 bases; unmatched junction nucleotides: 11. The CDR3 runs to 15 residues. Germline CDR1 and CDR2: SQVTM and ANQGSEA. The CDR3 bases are TGCAGCGTCGCCCCGACAGGGGGTTTAGACACTGAAGCTTTCTTT. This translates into CSVAPTGGLDTEAFF.

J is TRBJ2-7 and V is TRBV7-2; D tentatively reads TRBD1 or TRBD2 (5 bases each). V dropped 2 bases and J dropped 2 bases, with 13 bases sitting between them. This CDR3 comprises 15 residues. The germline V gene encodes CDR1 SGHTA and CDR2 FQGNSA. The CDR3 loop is CASSLIGTEAYEQYF. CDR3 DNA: TGTGCCAGCAGCTTAATAGGGACCGAAGCCTACGAGCAGTACTTC.

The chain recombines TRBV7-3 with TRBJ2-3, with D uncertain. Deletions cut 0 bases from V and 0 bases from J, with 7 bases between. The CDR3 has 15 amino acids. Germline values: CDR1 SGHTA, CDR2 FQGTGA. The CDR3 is CASSLTRGSTDTQYF. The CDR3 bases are TGTGCCAGCAGCTTAACTAGAGGTAGCACAGATACGCAGTATTTT.